This TCR beta chain was recovered during a study of cytomegalovirus exposure and HLA in healthy donors (dated by TCRdb to 2016 to 2017). For context, the study as a whole: According to an earlier analysis of around 600 of the donors, about 179 million T cells yielded 95 million to 140 million unique TCR beta sequences and approximately 300 Gb of sequence data. Approximately 300 gigabases of sequencing data and around 85 million unique TCR sequences made up an early release that covered nearly 650 HLA-typed donors. Of the roughly 400 genotyped donors, less than 90% were placed in the genetic ancestry cluster associated with self-reported Caucasian donors. The study was designed to test whether signatures of past pathogen exposure could be identified by cataloging public T cell receptors. The study used immunosequencing to profile the T cell repertoires of more than 650 subjects and linked those repertoires to cytomegalovirus serostatus. Besides the first cohort of around 700 subjects, a separate validation cohort made up of some 110 different subjects was used. High-throughput TCR immunosequencing, statistical association of individual TCRs with disease status, and machine learning were combined to predict cytomegalovirus infection status. A later analysis re-analyzed previously published TCR beta repertoires from about 600 donors and added high-resolution HLA genotyping to study TCR occurrence patterns. Rather than drawing on any new phenotypic data, the later analysis identified candidate immune exposures from TCR beta sequences and the way those sequences occurred across donors. An earlier analysis of several hundred of the donors used high-throughput TCR beta sequencing to judge whether each TCR beta V gene segment behaved as functional or pseudogenic. Donor age, sex, ethnicity and CMV serostatus were compiled together with the repertoire data. In a later genetic analysis, genome-wide SNP genotypes for about 55% of the 666 donors were used, and that subset was treated as a discovery cohort. All discovery cohort repertoires had been generated on a single sequencing platform. Both class I and class II loci were covered by HLA typing, at four-digit resolution. Typing coverage varied by locus: about 620-630 donors for A, B, C, DRB1 and DQB1; approximately 520 for DQA1; over 600 for DPA1; roughly 450 for DPB1. About five DR-DQ haplotypes were handled as single units for association and clustering because linkage in the cohort was strong. Among almost 400 genotyped donors of the cohort, an average of about 240,000 unique TCR beta nucleotide sequences were sequenced per donor, about a sixth of them non-productive.

What the work shows at the level of the full study, not this receptor alone: A later genetic analysis associated a missense DCLRE1C variant with V-gene and J-gene trimming of TCR beta chains, and an independent cohort replicated the association. According to a later analysis, TCR association rates differed among HLA loci, with DRB1 alleles showing the most associated TCRs and HLA-C alleles showing the fewest. Because some donors lacked HLA typing at each locus, the association tests relied only on the typed subset. The only immune exposure information available for the cohort was CMV serostatus. An earlier analysis of 587 of the donors showed that most TCR beta V segments appeared in productive rearrangements either about 90% or about 30% of the time, which broadly matched IMGT annotations. Presence/absence analyses assumed roughly uniform sequencing depth across donors, an assumption that may not hold. The study listed 164 TCR beta chains as associated with cytomegalovirus. A later analysis found that most CMV-associated TCR beta chains appeared HLA-restricted, with HLA associations seemingly driven largely by CMV exposure. In a later analysis, 16,951 TCR beta sequences were associated with specific HLA alleles at a false discovery rate of 0.05. In this cohort, only TCR beta chains were sequenced, and detectable features were limited by the absence of alpha or paired-chain data. The sequencing pipeline was judged likely to have produced a cluster of highly shared sequence variants as a technical artifact. The classifier was reported to diagnose cytomegalovirus status with high specificity and sensitivity in both the original cohort and the validation cohort. According to the authors, the approach could potentially be generalized to other disease states and immunological phenotypes. Linkage disequilibrium might explain the correlated functional status among segregating V segments, but an unknown experimental factor could not be ruled out. While some public TCRs were present in many individuals, most TCR sequences turned up only very rarely across donors. Strong co-occurrence of HLA alleles, especially DR and DQ, made assigning TCR associations to individual alleles difficult. Compared with the roughly 600-donor mean, donors in an Asian-associated ancestry cluster had fewer N-insertions in productive TCRs, according to a later genetic analysis. A further reported finding was that TCR beta sequences accurately predicted the HLA-A and HLA-B alleles for most subjects in the first cohort. Some IMGT-functional V segments, including TRBV6-2 and TRBV6-3, could not be distinguished by the 87-base-pair reads and were therefore excluded. In vitro tests confirmed that a few of the cytomegalovirus-associated TCR beta chains recognize cytomegalovirus antigens. Several of the top co-occurrence clusters appeared to be linked to parvovirus B19, influenza, CMV and Epstein-Barr virus, according to a later analysis. Because counts were too low, 15 to 20 rarely observed V segments, including chromosome 9 orphons, were left out of the earlier analysis of several hundred of the donors. Compared with equally common non-associated chains, HLA-associated TCR beta chains in a later analysis were more clonally expanded and had lower generation probabilities.

The protocol used for the library was the immunoSEQ multiplex PCR assay. A mixture of 60 forward primers for TCR Vbeta segments and 13 reverse primers for TCR Jbeta segments was used in the multiplex PCR. The CDR3 region of rearranged TCR beta genes was amplified from genomic DNA with a multiplex PCR assay. On the Illumina HiSeq System, the amplified TCR beta libraries were sequenced as 87-base-pair reads. Per the source publication's procedure: Across the 670 or so repertoires, a later analysis counted 80 million or so unique TCR beta chains, approximately 12 million of which were shared by at least two donors. Raw reads were error-corrected and collapsed into unique sequences by a nearest-neighbor algorithm in which closely related sequences were merged to remove PCR and sequencing errors. Alignment of CDR3 sequences to IMGT reference sequences was used to assign V, D and J gene segments. For a sequence to be retained, at least a six-nucleotide match to both a V gene segment and a J gene segment was required. A rearrangement was called productive if the CDR3 had no stop codons and remained in frame with V and J, and every other rearrangement was called non-productive. Following IMGT convention, CDR3 was defined as the stretch from the second conserved V-encoded cysteine up to the conserved J-encoded phenylalanine. Sequences without an unambiguous match to a single V gene segment were excluded from the earlier analysis of about 600 of the donors. In an earlier analysis of approximately 560 of the donors, a V segment was called functional when productive rearrangements were above 56.7%, and segregating when the standard deviation between donors exceeded 5%. A statistical classification framework was built to diagnose cytomegalovirus status from the catalog of TCR beta chain sequences. A later analysis assigned V and J genes by comparing TCR nucleotide sequences with IMGT/GENE-DB human TR gene sequences. Using the TCRdist pipeline, a later analysis assigned CDR3 sequences along with most-parsimonious VDJ recombination scenarios. In a later analysis, every TCR beta chain was defined by the combination of its CDR3 amino acid sequence and its V-gene family, and reads without a unique V-gene family were dropped. In a later analysis, approximately 640 highly shared, low-generation-probability nucleotide sequences were removed to address suspected cross-contamination and a sequencing artifact. In a later analysis, a clonal expansion index was calculated for each public chain from normalized within-repertoire ranks of inferred template counts. In a later analysis, generation probabilities were computed with a VDJ recombination model fitted to out-of-frame rearrangements, and the resulting probabilities were checked against IGoR. In a later analysis, TCR-TCR, TCR-HLA and TCR-CMV co-occurrence was scored with hypergeometric tests, and a repertoire-size bias correction was applied to TCR pairs. To estimate false discovery rates, a later analysis permuted the HLA or CMV assignments 20 times. A later analysis grouped co-occurring TCRs with DBSCAN, adding TCRdist sequence similarity when clustering within HLA-allele-positive subsets. Repertoires with fewer than 30,000 or more than 120,000 public chains, plus five repertoires with anomalous nucleotide sharing, were excluded from co-occurrence clustering. TCRdb mirrors the immuneACCESS table, restricted to in-frame sequences. Some clones are absent from its copies; in checked studies, under half trace to an unresolved V gene, and the reason for the others is unknown. V and J calls plus clone size are reproduced from that table; the DNA served to infer D and trimming. For this sample there are around 150,000 clones; just under 85% appear just once. Of the sample, around 4.5% falls within the top ten clones.

The cohort consisted of some 730 healthy bone marrow donors. Cohort members were all nominally healthy when sampled, although unrecorded immune exposures were likely present. The donor tested CMV seropositive, placing the donor among the 290 or so seropositive members of the cohort. A peripheral blood sample was collected from each donor, and TCR beta sequencing was performed on peripheral blood mononuclear cells. Genomic DNA extraction from the blood cell samples was performed with the Qiagen DNeasy Blood Extraction Kit. Notes on this clone: It has no known antigen specificity. Per-base quality was not reported, and no clone a single base away is much larger than it.

According to the germline V gene, CDR1 reads SGHDT and CDR2 reads YYEEEE. From the cysteine up to the phenylalanine, the CDR3 has a length of 16 residues. Of all the DNA, just the CDR3 is kept, 48 bases in frame from base 1. The V and J ends are trimmed by 1 base and 4 bases, leaving 18 bases between them. This sequence uses TRBV5-6 and TRBJ2-7; the best D guess is TRBD1, with 6 bases matching. The sequencing input was PBMCs. This receptor was obtained from a man aged 35 to 55 in good health and CMV-seropositive. The CDR3 in this case is CASSLLFRQGNYEQYF. The nucleotide sequence is given as TGTGCCAGCAGCTTGCTCTTCCGGCAGGGGAATTACGAGCAGTACTTC.